Presented here are 14 T cell receptor beta chains from one specimen sequenced in a study of blood T cell repertoires in COVID-19. TCRdb keeps only in-frame clones here, not all; method: immunoSEQ multiplex PCR. The table lists 300,000 or so clones, around four fifths of them singletons. The material sequenced was peripheral blood. The receptor set was obtained from a woman aged 45-59 years with active or convalescent COVID-19.

The V call is TRBV19, the J call TRBJ2-7; 9 bases match TRBD1. CDR3 length: 16 residues. Trimming took 6 bases from V and 5 from J; bases not matched to a gene: 14. CDR1 and CDR2 (germline): LNHDA, SQIVND (reference sequence). DNA for the CDR3: TGTGCCAGTAGCTTTCTGTTTCAGGACAGGGGCCACGAGCAGTACTTC. Translated, it gives CASSFLFQDRGHEQYF. Full variable domain (outside the CDR3, taken from reference TRBV19 and TRBJ2-7): DGGITQSPKYLFRKEGQNVTLSCEQNLNHDAMYWYRQDPGQGLRLIYYSQIVNDFQKGDIAEGYSVSREKKESFPLTVTSAQKNPTAFYLCASSFLFQDRGHEQYFGPGTRLTVT.

This sequence joins TRBV6-5 and TRBJ1-1, with 9 positions matching TRBD1. V lost 6 bases and J lost 4; bases outside the gene matches: 3. Germline assignment: CDR1 MNHEY and CDR2 SVGAGI. CDR3 length: 13 amino acids. In nucleotides, the CDR3 is TGTGCCAGCAGGGACAGGGGCGCCACTGAAGCTTTCTTT. Translating gives CASRDRGATEAFF.

The rearrangement joins TRBV28 to TRBJ2-1, with 9 positions matching TRBD2. The CDR3 is made up of 14 amino acids. The trim removed 10 bases at V and 10 bases at J, leaving 14 bases unmatched. Germline assignment: CDR1 MDHEN and CDR2 SYDVKM. CDR3 in DNA: TGTGCCACAGTGGGTAGCGGGAGAGCATTGGAGCAGTTCTTC. Protein sequence: CATVGSGRALEQFF.

This clone was observed a single time. The chain has TRBV3-1 (or the pseudogene TRBV3-2) and TRBJ1-1; maybe TRBD1 (5 bases). Trimming removed 0 bases from V and 0 bases from J, with 14 bases in between. The germline CDR1 and CDR2 sequences are LGHDT and YNNKEL (reference sequence). The length of the CDR3 is 17 residues. The CDR3 here is CASSQDGRGLLNTEAFF. The CDR3 DNA follows: TGTGCCAGCAGCCAAGACGGGCGGGGCCTATTGAACACTGAAGCTTTCTTT.

This chain uses TRBV6-4 with TRBJ2-1, with 8 bases fitting TRBD2. This CDR3 is built from 15 residues. V gave up 6 bases and J gave up 3 bases; unmatched junction bases: 7. CDR1 is MRHNA, CDR2 SNTAGT, per germline. The chain's CDR3 is CASSLSGVGYNEQFF. For the CDR3, the DNA is TGTGCCAGCAGCCTTAGCGGGGTGGGCTACAATGAGCAGTTCTTC.

The V call is TRBV9, the J call TRBJ2-2; 11 bases agree with TRBD2. Trimming took 0 bases from V and 5 from J; bases not matched to a gene: 3. The CDR3 loop spans 16 amino acids. Germline V CDR1 and CDR2: SGDLS, YYNGEE. Written as DNA, the CDR3 is TGTGCCAGCAGCGTAGGGGCTAGCGGGAGGACCGGGGAGCTGTTTTTT. Translation: CASSVGASGRTGELFF.

There are a few counts of this clone. CDR3 DNA: TGTGCCAGTGGAACCCAGGGGGCGTTGAGAGGCTACACCTTC. It encodes CASGTQGALRGYTF. The gene calls are TRBV6-5 and TRBJ1-2, with 8 bases fitting TRBD1. Germline CDR1 reads MNHEY; CDR2 reads SVGAGI. The CDR3 sequence is 14 residues long. The ends lost 9 bases at V and 8 bases at J; junction bases unmatched: 14.

The genes are TRBV3-1 (or the pseudogene TRBV3-2) and TRBJ1-2; possible D gene TRBD1, 6 bases. With 0 bases removed from V and 5 bases from J, the gap between germline ends came to 19 bases. The CDR3 runs to 17 residues. Germline V gives CDR1 LGHDT, CDR2 YNNKEL (reference sequence). The CDR3 here is CASSQDRGAGAWYGYTF. The CDR3 bases are TGTGCCAGCAGCCAAGACCGGGGGGCAGGGGCTTGGTATGGCTACACCTTC.

The chain joins TRBV5-1 to TRBJ1-1; TRBD1 might be the D (6 bases). CDR1 SGHRS and CDR2 YFSETQ come from the germline V gene. V shed 3 bases and J shed 3 bases, with 12 bases lying between them. The CDR3 spans 14 residues. The CDR3: CASSWEGGYTEAFF. Written as DNA, the CDR3 is TGCGCCAGCAGCTGGGAGGGGGGATACACTGAAGCTTTCTTT.

The V call is TRBV11-2, the J call TRBJ2-3; TRBD2 is a possible D gene (5 bases). V lost 1 base, J lost 7 bases, and 6 bases lay in between. This CDR3 has 12 amino acids. The germline CDR1 and CDR2 sequences are SGHAT and FQNNGV. The CDR3: CASSLAGYTQYF. The DNA for the CDR3 is TGTGCCAGCAGCTTAGCGGGATATACGCAGTATTTT.

The chain joins TRBV5-1 to TRBJ1-2; D possibly corresponds to TRBD1 (5 bases). The germline V gene has CDR1 SGHRS and CDR2 YFSETQ. The CDR3 is made up of 15 amino acids. V lost 3 bases and J 6 bases, leaving 18 bases between the germline ends. The chain's CDR3 is CASSWGTGTGDGYTF. In DNA, the CDR3 is TGCGCCAGCAGCTGGGGGACCGGGACGGGAGATGGCTACACCTTC.

V is TRBV28 and J is TRBJ1-4, with 11 bases identical to TRBD1. The CDR3 covers 21 residues. V was pared by 5 bases and J by 0 bases, with 17 bases of the junction left unmatched. Per the germline V gene, CDR1 is MDHEN and CDR2 is SYDVKM. In DNA form, the CDR3 reads TGTGCCAGCAGTCCAGCATACCCGGGACAGGGGGGGTCAGCAACTAATGAAAAACTGTTTTTT. Encoded protein: CASSPAYPGQGGSATNEKLFF.

The chain links TRBV9 to TRBJ2-7; 8 nucleotides align to TRBD2. The J segment lost 2 bases and the V segment lost 4 bases, leaving 11 bases of the junction unmatched. CDR1 SGDLS and CDR2 YYNGEE come from the germline V gene. The CDR3 has 16 amino acids. The CDR3 is CASSRELAAITYEQYF. As DNA, the CDR3 is TGTGCCAGCAGCCGCGAACTAGCGGCCATAACCTACGAGCAGTACTTC.

V usage is TRBV10-3 and J usage is TRBJ2-5; D is perhaps TRBD2 (7 bases). The CDR3 totals 13 residues. Germline V gene data show CDR1 as ENHRY and CDR2 as SYGVKD. Trimming took 10 bases from V and 4 from J, leaving 16 bases between them. The CDR3 DNA reads TGTGCCACCCAAGTCGGGGGGCTAGAGACCCAGTACTTC. This gives the protein CATQVGGLETQYF.